This T cell receptor beta chain came from a study of beta chain features in type 1 diabetes. Study details: The examined sorted cells totaled 85 million to 120 million across samples.

Whole-study results and caveats: A closer apparent resemblance between naive, central memory and Treg TCRB repertoires was seen in patients than in healthy donors. Patients with Type 1 diabetes showed moderately but significantly shorter TCRB CDR3s in all four CD4+ subsets. Whether TCRB rearrangement is influenced by HLA type went unresolved here.

CDR1 and CDR2 (germline): MNHEY, SVGAGI. J lost 6 bases, V lost 3 bases, and 7 bases had no gene match. CDR3 length: 15 amino acids. All of the isolated RNA was reverse transcribed, so expressed TCRB transcripts were sequenced. Assay: immunoSEQ multiplex PCR; the TCRdb copy retains only in-frame clones and omits some. The data hold a few hundred thousand clones, with approximately 16% observed a single time. As for this clone: What it binds is unknown.

The sequenced sample consisted of naive CD4+ T cells from blood. The sequence derives from a man aged 30 to 45 with type 1 diabetes. V usage is TRBV6-5 and J usage is TRBJ2-1; 8 bases align to TRBD2. The chain's CDR3 is CASSYLSGGINEQFF. In nucleotides, the CDR3 is TGTGCCAGCAGTTATCTCTCGGGAGGGATCAATGAGCAGTTCTTC.